These T cell receptor beta chains were read from a single sample in a study of cytomegalovirus exposure and HLA in healthy donors. TCRdb's table, derived via immunoSEQ multiplex PCR, lists solely in-frame clones and lacks some. The repertoire holds about 150,000 clones, with roughly 80% as singletons. Sequencing was carried out using PBMCs. These receptor sequences come from a male donor in good health and CMV-seronegative. Each CDR3 is given with its conserved first and last residue. A D gene is named only where the DNA matches it firmly. Size is omitted from some rows. Given values are once, few, many or a class for expanded clones.

CDR3 protein | CDR3 DNA | V gene | clone size | J gene | D gene
CASSQGRQGGNTIYF | TGCGCCAGCAGCCAAGGTCGACAGGGTGGAAACACCATATATTTT | TRBV4-3 | few | TRBJ1-3 | TRBD1
CASNPGGTYEQYF | TGTGCCAGCAACCCAGGGGGTACCTACGAGCAGTACTTC | TRBV2 | once | TRBJ2-7 | TRBD1
CASSSRGPTGELFF | TGTGCCAGCAGCTCCAGGGGGCCCACCGGGGAGCTGTTTTTT | TRBV5-4 | . | TRBJ2-2 | TRBD1
CASKRREALEGSDTQYF | TGTGCCAGCAAGAGGCGGGAGGCCCTGGAGGGCTCAGATACGCAGTATTTT | TRBV2 | once | TRBJ2-3 | TRBD2
CASSRIVNTEAFF | TGTGCCAGCAGCCGTATAGTGAACACTGAAGCTTTCTTT | TRBV7-8 | once | TRBJ1-1 | .
CASSHTAPEQYF | TGTGCCAGCAGCCATACCGCGCCCGAGCAGTACTTC | TRBV13 | . | TRBJ2-7 | .
CATSRGTGDPYGYTF | TGTGCCACCAGCAGAGGGACAGGAGATCCCTATGGCTACACCTTC | TRBV15 | . | TRBJ1-2 | TRBD1
CASSSAYEQYF | TGTGCCAGCTCATCCGCCTACGAGCAGTACTTC | TRBV18 | . | TRBJ2-7 | .
CASRPGTSRIEQFF | TGTGCCAGCAGACCAGGGACTAGTCGGATTGAGCAGTTCTTC | TRBV6-1 | . | TRBJ2-1 | TRBD2
CASSSSDRGRGEQYF | TGTGCCAGCAGCTCTTCCGACAGGGGGCGGGGAGAGCAGTACTTC | TRBV7-8 | . | TRBJ2-7 | TRBD1
CASSHQGTGVNIQYF | TGCGCCAGCAGCCACCAGGGCACAGGGGTAAACATTCAGTACTTC | TRBV5-1 | . | TRBJ2-4 | TRBD1
CSSSFRAGAGEQYF | TGTTCCAGCAGCTTCAGGGCAGGGGCGGGCGAGCAGTACTTC | TRBV7-9 | . | TRBJ2-7 | .
CASSLIHPGQGQWFF | TGTGCCAGCAGTTTAATTCACCCAGGACAGGGACAATGGTTCTTC | TRBV28 | . | TRBJ2-1 | TRBD1
CASSPGGSPDTQYF | TGTGCCAGCAGTCCGGGGGGTAGTCCAGATACGCAGTATTTT | TRBV28 | few | TRBJ2-3 | TRBD2
CASSVRQGNQPQHF | TGTGCCAGCAGTGTTCGCCAGGGCAATCAGCCCCAGCATTTT | TRBV2 | . | TRBJ1-5 | .
CASSPPEGSSYNEQFF | TGTGCCAGCAGCCCGCCGGAGGGTAGCTCCTACAATGAGCAGTTCTTC | TRBV7-9 | . | TRBJ2-1 | .
CASSFATSETDTQYF | TGCGCCAGCAGCTTCGCCACTAGCGAGACAGATACGCAGTATTTT | TRBV5-1 | . | TRBJ2-3 | TRBD2
CASSLAGTVRGYTF | TGTGCCAGCAGCTTAGCTGGGACAGTGCGGGGCTACACCTTC | TRBV7-2 | . | TRBJ1-2 | TRBD1
CASSLPRAGEAPGELFF | TGTGCCAGCAGCTTACCGAGAGCGGGAGAGGCGCCCGGGGAGCTGTTTTTT | TRBV7-3 | few | TRBJ2-2 | TRBD2
CASSLRGEQFF | TGTGCCAGCAGCTTACGAGGTGAGCAGTTCTTC | TRBV7-2 | . | TRBJ2-1 | .
CASTERQRLQAFF | TGTGCCAGCACCGAGAGGCAGAGGCTACAAGCTTTCTTT | TRBV2 | few | TRBJ1-1 | .
CASSPGAWGGNEKLFF | TGTGCCAGCAGTCCCGGGGCCTGGGGAGGTAATGAAAAACTGTTTTTT | TRBV5-4 | . | TRBJ1-4 | .
CASSLVQGSWETQYF | TGTGCCAGCAGCTTAGTGCAGGGGTCGTGGGAGACCCAGTACTTC | TRBV7-6 | . | TRBJ2-5 | .
CASSLRTSGGLQETQYF | TGTGCCAGCAGTCTCCGGACTAGCGGGGGGCTCCAAGAGACCCAGTACTTC | TRBV27 | . | TRBJ2-5 | TRBD2
CASSTSGYTQYF | TGTGCCAGTAGTACTAGCGGGTATACGCAGTATTTT | TRBV19 | few | TRBJ2-3 | TRBD2
CASSYGGLAEETQYF | TGTGCCAGCAGTTACGGGGGACTAGCGGAAGAGACCCAGTACTTC | TRBV6-5 | once | TRBJ2-5 | TRBD2
CASSYSAGGGTGYTF | TGTGCCAGCAGTTACTCGGCAGGGGGTGGGACTGGCTACACCTTC | TRBV6-5 | few | TRBJ1-2 | TRBD1
CASSLGGEGYGYTF | TGTGCCAGCTCCCTCGGGGGTGAGGGCTATGGCTACACCTTC | TRBV6-6 | few | TRBJ1-2 | .
CAISPTGVGSPLHF | TGTGCCATCAGTCCAACAGGGGTGGGCTCACCCCTCCACTTT | TRBV10-3 | . | TRBJ1-6 | TRBD1
CASSQGSGAQETQYF | TGTGCCAGTTCCCAGGGTAGCGGGGCACAAGAGACCCAGTACTTC | TRBV19 | . | TRBJ2-5 | TRBD2
CASSQSTSAGELFF | TGTGCCAGCAGCCAATCGACTAGTGCCGGGGAGCTGTTTTTT | TRBV7-9 | . | TRBJ2-2 | .